The 9 T cell receptor beta chains below all came from one sample that was sequenced in a study of blood T cell repertoires in COVID-19. Data came from immunoSEQ multiplex PCR; TCRdb stores just in-frame clones and leaves some out. The sample has some 250,000 clones, about 70% seen once. Sample: peripheral blood. All receptors come from an elderly woman with acute or convalescent COVID-19.

The chain has TRBV9 and TRBJ2-1, with 11 nucleotides matching TRBD2. CDR3 length: 15 amino acids. With V trimmed by 0 bases and J by 9 bases, 5 bases remained unmatched. Germline values: CDR1 SGDLS, CDR2 YYNGEE. The CDR3 here is CASSVVAGGVSEQFF. In DNA, the CDR3 is TGTGCCAGCAGCGTAGTAGCGGGGGGGGTTAGTGAGCAGTTCTTC.

The J gene is TRBJ1-2, the V gene TRBV19; TRBD1 matches 7 bases. The V and J ends lost 6 bases and 6 bases, in that order; junction bases with no gene match: 13. This CDR3 has 15 residues. Germline V CDR1 and CDR2: LNHDA, SQIVND (reference sequence). CDR3 sequence reads: CASSRGITGVNGYTF. In DNA, the CDR3 is TGTGCCAGTAGCCGGGGAATAACAGGGGTCAATGGCTACACCTTC.

V usage is TRBV18 and J usage is TRBJ1-1, with D perhaps matching TRBD1 (5 bases). The CDR3 loop spans 17 amino acids. Trimming stripped 0 bases from V and 1 base from J, with 15 bases between. CDR1 is KGHSH and CDR2 is LQKENI in the germline V gene. CDR3: CASSPPTGGLWNTEAFF. In DNA, the CDR3 is TGTGCCAGCTCACCACCGACGGGGGGTCTCTGGAACACTGAAGCTTTCTTT.

This chain uses TRBV11-2 with TRBJ1-1, with D hard to call. CDR3 length: 13 amino acids. CDR1 is SGHAT, CDR2 FQNNGV, per germline. Trimming removed 7 bases at V and 6 bases at J, with 15 bases between. The CDR3 region has the DNA TGTGCCAGCACCGAACAAGGACTTTCTGAAGCTTTCTTT. Translation: CASTEQGLSEAFF.

In regard to this clone: The sample contains more than one DNA sequence encoding this CDR3. V is TRBV11-2 and J is TRBJ2-7, with a possible D match to TRBD1 (6 bases). CDR3 length equals 13 residues. Germline CDR1 is SGHAT and CDR2 is FQNNGV. V was trimmed by 0 bases and J by 5 bases, leaving 8 bases between them. DNA for the CDR3: TGTGCCAGCAGCTTAGACAGGGGCAACGAGCAGTACTTC. Translated: CASSLDRGNEQYF.

The chain uses TRBV11-3 and TRBJ2-2, with 9 nucleotides matching TRBD1. This CDR3 is 15 amino acids long. V lost 4 bases, J lost 6 bases, and 6 bases stayed unmatched. Germline values: CDR1 SGHNT, CDR2 YENEEA. The CDR3: CASSSSGTGPGELFF. In nucleotides, the CDR3 is TGTGCCAGCAGCTCCTCCGGGACAGGGCCCGGGGAGCTGTTTTTT.

This clone has a single count. This rearrangement joins TRBV18 to TRBJ2-5, with a tentative D call TRBD2 (6 bases). This CDR3 has 15 amino acids. Trimming left V 2 bases short and J 1 base short, with 11 bases between. CDR1 is KGHSH, CDR2 LQKENI, per germline. The CDR3 region is CASSPIAAVQETQYF. The CDR3 nucleotides are TGTGCCAGCTCACCAATAGCGGCCGTCCAAGAGACCCAGTACTTC.

The table lists this clone with a few counts. The chain recombines TRBV30 with TRBJ2-3; 9 bases fit TRBD2. V shed 0 bases, J shed 14 bases, and the junction held 12 bases outside the gene matches. Per germline, CDR1 GTSNPN and CDR2 SVGIG (reference sequence). The length of the CDR3 is 14 residues. The CDR3 nucleotides read TGTGCCTGGAGTGTAATCCCTGAAGCGGGAGGTTTGTATTTT. Its protein is CAWSVIPEAGGLYF.

This chain joins TRBV5-1 and TRBJ2-5; 7 positions match TRBD2. CDR3 length: 17 residues. The V gene's germline CDR1 is SGHRS and CDR2 YFSETQ. J gave up 4 bases and V 0 bases, and 12 bases lay outside the gene matches. In nucleotides, the CDR3 is TGCGCCAGCAGCTTGGGGCCTCCGCGGGGGATGGGAGAGACCCAGTACTTC. Its translation is CASSLGPPRGMGETQYF.